This T cell receptor beta chain was identified in a study of cytotoxic CD8 clonotypes in ibrutinib-treated CLL. Per the germline V gene, CDR1 is KGHSH and CDR2 is LQKENI. V was trimmed by 5 bases and J by 2 bases, leaving 16 bases between them. The CDR3 extends over 15 amino acids. From cryopreserved PBMCs came 1.5 to 2.5 micrograms of genomic DNA used for TCR beta libraries. A single count supports this clone. Generated by immunoSEQ multiplex PCR, the TCRdb table keeps only in-frame clones and is missing some. The sample carries about 9,000 clones, under 85% recorded once. The sequencing used PBMCs, collected before ibrutinib treatment. The V call is TRBV18, the J call TRBJ2-7, with D tentatively TRBD1 or TRBD2 (6 bases each). This sequence originates from a human donor with chronic lymphocytic leukemia. In DNA, the CDR3 is TGTGCCAGCTCAGGGGGGCAGGGAAGCCCCTACGAGCAGTACTTC. It is translated as CASSGGQGSPYEQYF.